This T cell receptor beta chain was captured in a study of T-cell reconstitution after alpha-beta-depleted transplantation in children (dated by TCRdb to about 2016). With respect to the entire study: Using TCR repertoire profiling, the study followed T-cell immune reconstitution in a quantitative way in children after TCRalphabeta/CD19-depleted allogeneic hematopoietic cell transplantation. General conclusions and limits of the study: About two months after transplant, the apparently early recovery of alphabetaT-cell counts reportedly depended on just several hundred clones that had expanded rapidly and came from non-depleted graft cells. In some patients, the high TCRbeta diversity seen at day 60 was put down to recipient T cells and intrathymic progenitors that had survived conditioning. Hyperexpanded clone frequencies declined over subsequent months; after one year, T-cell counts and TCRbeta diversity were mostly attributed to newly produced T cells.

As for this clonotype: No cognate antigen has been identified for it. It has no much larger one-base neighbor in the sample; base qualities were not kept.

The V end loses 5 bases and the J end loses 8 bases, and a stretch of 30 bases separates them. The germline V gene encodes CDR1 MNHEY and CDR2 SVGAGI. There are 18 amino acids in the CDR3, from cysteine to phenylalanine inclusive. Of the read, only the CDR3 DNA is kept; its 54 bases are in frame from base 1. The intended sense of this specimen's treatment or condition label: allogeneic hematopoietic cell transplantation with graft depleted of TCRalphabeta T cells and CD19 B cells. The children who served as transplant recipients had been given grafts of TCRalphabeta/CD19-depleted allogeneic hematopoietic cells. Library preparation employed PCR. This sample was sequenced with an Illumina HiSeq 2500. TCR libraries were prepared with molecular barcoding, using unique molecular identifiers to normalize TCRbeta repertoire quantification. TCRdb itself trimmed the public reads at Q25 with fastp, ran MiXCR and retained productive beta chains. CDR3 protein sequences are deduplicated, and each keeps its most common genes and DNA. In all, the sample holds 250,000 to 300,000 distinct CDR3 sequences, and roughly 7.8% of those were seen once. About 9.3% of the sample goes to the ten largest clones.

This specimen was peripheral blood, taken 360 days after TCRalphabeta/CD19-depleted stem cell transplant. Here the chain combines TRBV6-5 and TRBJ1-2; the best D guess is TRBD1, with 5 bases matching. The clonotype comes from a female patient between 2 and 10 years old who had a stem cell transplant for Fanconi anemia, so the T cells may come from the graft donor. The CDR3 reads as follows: CASSPLPPGPRGAGGYTF. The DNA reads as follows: TGTGCCAGCAGTCCCCTTCCTCCGGGACCAAGGGGCGCAGGGGGCTACACCTTC.